This note documents a single TCR beta chain sequence. The entry originates in a study of blood T cell repertoires in COVID-19. Whole-study context: Acute and convalescent COVID-19 samples came from the United States, Italy and Spain. T cells, B-cell-depleted T cells, or PBMCs supplied cDNA or gDNA.

As processed by the authors: Quantification of nucleated cells was approximated via reference gene primer amplification. Generated by immunoSEQ multiplex PCR, the TCRdb table keeps only in-frame clones and is missing some. The V and J calls and the clone size are those of that table, but D and trimming were determined from the DNA. The sample lists around 300,000 clones; over 75% were seen once. The V and J ends lost 5 bases and 2 bases respectively, with 13 bases between them. The CDR3 runs 15 residues. From germline, CDR1 is MNHEY and CDR2 SVGEGT. The chain employs TRBV6-2 or TRBV6-3 and TRBJ1-3; weak D call: TRBD1 (5 bases). The receptor was derived from a man aged 50-59 years with active or convalescent COVID-19. The sequencing input was peripheral blood. The CDR3 nucleotides are TGTGCCAGCAGTGACCAGACAGTACCTGGAAACACCATATATTTT. Its translation: CASSDQTVPGNTIYF.